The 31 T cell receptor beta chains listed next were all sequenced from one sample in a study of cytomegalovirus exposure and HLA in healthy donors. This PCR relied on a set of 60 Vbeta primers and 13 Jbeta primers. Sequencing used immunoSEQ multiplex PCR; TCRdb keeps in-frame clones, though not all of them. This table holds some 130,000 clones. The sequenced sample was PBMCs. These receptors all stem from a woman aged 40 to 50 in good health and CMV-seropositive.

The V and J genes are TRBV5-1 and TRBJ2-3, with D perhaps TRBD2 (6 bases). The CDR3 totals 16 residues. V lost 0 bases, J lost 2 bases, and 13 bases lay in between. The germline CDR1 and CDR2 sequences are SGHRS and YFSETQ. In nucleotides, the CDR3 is TGCGCCAGCAGCTTGGTTACCGGGCGGGACACAGATACGCAGTATTTT. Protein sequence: CASSLVTGRDTDTQYF.

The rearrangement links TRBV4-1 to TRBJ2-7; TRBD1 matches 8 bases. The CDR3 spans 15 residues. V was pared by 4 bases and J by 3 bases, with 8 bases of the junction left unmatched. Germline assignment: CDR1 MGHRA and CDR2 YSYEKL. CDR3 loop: CASSPSTGTGYEQYF. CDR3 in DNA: TGCGCCAGCAGCCCTTCCACCGGGACAGGCTACGAGCAGTACTTC.

Here the CDR3 DNA reads TGTGCCAGCAGTGAAGCAGGGGGGGCTCAAGAGACCCAGTACTTC. Translated, it gives CASSEAGGAQETQYF. The rearrangement links TRBV2 to TRBJ2-5; D may be TRBD2 (7 bases). Germline V gene sequence: CDR1 SNHLY, CDR2 FYNNEI. V shed 0 bases and J shed 2 bases, with 10 bases lying between them. This CDR3 is 15 amino acids long.

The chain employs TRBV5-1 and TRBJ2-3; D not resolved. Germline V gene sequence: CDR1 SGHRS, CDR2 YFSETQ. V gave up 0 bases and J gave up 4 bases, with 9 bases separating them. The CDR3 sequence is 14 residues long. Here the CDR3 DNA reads TGCGCCAGCAGCTTGGCTCCCCGTTCAGATACGCAGTATTTT. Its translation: CASSLAPRSDTQYF.

In nucleotides, the CDR3 is TGCAGCGTTGAACCACGGGTTTTAGACACCGGGGAGCTGTTTTTT. Amino acid sequence: CSVEPRVLDTGELFF. This chain links TRBV29-1 with TRBJ2-2; D gene ambiguous. The CDR3 consists of 15 residues. CDR1 is SQVTM and CDR2 is ANQGSEA in the germline V gene. With 2 bases removed from V and 3 bases from J, the gap between germline ends came to 13 bases.

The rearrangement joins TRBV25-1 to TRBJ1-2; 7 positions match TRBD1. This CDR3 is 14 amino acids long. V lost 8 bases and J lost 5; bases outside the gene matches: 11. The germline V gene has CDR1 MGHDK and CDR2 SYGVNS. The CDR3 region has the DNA TGTGCCAGCTTAGCCACAGGGGTACTTTATGGCTACACCTTC. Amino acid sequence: CASLATGVLYGYTF.

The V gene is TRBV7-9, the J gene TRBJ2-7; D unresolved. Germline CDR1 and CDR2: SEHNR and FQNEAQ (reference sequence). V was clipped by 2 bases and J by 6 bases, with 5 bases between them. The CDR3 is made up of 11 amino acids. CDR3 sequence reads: CASSLPGEQYF. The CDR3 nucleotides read TGTGCCAGCAGCTTACCCGGCGAGCAGTACTTC.

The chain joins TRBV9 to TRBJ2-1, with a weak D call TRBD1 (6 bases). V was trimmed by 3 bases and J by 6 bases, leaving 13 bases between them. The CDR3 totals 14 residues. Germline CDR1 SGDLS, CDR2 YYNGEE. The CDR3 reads CASSAEQGSNEQFF. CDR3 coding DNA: TGTGCCAGCAGCGCCGAACAGGGAAGCAATGAGCAGTTCTTC.

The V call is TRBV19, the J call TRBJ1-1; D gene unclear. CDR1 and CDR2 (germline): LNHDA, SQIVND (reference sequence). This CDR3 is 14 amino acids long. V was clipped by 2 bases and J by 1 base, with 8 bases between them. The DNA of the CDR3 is TGTGCCAGTAGTATACGAGGGCAGAACACTGAAGCTTTCTTT. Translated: CASSIRGQNTEAFF.

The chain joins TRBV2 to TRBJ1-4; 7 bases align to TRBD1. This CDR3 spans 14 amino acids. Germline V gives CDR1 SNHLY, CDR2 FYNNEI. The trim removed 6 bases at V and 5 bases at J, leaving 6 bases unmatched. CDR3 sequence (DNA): TGTGCCAGCAGCGGGGGGGGACAGAATGAAAAACTGTTTTTT. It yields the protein CASSGGGQNEKLFF.

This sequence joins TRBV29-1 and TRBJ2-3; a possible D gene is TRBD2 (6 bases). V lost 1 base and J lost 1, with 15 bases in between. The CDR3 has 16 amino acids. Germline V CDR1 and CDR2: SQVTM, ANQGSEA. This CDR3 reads CSVEGRERVGTDTQYF. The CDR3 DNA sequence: TGCAGCGTTGAAGGTAGAGAGCGGGTAGGCACAGATACGCAGTATTTT.

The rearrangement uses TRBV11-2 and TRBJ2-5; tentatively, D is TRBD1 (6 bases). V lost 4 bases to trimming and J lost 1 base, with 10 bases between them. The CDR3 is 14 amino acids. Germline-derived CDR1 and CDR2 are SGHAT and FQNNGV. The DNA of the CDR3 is TGTGCCAGCAGCTCAACAGGGTCCCAAGAGACCCAGTACTTC. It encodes CASSSTGSQETQYF.

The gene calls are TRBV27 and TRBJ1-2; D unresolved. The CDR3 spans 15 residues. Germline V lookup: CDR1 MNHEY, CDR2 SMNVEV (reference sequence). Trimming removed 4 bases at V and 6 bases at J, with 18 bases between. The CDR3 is CASSWARPGRDGYTF. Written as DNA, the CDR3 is TGTGCCAGCAGTTGGGCCCGCCCCGGGAGGGATGGCTACACCTTC.

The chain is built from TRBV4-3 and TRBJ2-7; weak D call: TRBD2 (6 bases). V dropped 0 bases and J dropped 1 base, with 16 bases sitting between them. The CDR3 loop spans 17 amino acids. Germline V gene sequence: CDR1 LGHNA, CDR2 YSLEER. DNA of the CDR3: TGCGCCAGCAGCCAAGAGGCGGGACCGGCCTTTTCCTACGAGCAGTACTTC. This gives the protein CASSQEAGPAFSYEQYF.

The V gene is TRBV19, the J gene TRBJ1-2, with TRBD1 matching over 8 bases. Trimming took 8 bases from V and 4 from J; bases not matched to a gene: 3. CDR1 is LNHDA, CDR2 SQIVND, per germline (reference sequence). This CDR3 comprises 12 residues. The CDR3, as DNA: TGTGCCAGTCAGCAGGGGGCCTATGGCTACACCTTC. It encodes CASQQGAYGYTF. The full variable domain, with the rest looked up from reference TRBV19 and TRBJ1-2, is DGGITQSPKYLFRKEGQNVTLSCEQNLNHDAMYWYRQDPGQGLRLIYYSQIVNDFQKGDIAEGYSVSREKKESFPLTVTSAQKNPTAFYLCASQQGAYGYTFGSGTRLTVV.

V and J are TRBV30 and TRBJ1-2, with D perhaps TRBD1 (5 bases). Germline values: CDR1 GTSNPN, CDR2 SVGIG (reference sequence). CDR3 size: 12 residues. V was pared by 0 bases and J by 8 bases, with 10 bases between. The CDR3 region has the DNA TGTGCCTGGAGTGTACAGGCTCGAGGCTACACCTTC. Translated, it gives CAWSVQARGYTF.

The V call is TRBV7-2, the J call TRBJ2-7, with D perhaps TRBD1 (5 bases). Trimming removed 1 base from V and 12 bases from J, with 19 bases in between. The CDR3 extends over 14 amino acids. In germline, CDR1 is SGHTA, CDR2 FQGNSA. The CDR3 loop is CASSLGTILPPRYF. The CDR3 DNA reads TGTGCCAGCAGCTTAGGGACAATCCTCCCCCCCAGGTACTTC.

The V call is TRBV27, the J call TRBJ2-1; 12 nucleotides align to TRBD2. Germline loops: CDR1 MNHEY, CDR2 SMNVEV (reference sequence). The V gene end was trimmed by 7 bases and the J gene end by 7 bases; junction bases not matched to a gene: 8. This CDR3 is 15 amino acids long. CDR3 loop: CASTLQTSGGNEQFF. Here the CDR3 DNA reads TGTGCCAGCACCCTTCAGACTAGCGGGGGTAATGAGCAGTTCTTC.

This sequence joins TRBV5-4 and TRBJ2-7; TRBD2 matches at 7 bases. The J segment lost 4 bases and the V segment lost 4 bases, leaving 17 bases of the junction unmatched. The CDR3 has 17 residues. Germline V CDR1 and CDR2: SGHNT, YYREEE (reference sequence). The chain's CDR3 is CASSPHGGRNRQYEQYF. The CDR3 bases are TGTGCCAGCAGCCCACATGGCGGGAGAAACAGACAGTACGAGCAGTACTTC.

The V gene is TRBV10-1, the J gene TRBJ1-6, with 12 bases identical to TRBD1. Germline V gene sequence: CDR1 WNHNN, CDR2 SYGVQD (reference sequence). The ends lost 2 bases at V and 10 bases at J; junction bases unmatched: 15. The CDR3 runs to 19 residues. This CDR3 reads CASSEARDRGRSGISPLHF. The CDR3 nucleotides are TGCGCCAGCAGTGAGGCCCGGGACAGGGGGCGAAGCGGGATCTCACCCCTCCACTTT.

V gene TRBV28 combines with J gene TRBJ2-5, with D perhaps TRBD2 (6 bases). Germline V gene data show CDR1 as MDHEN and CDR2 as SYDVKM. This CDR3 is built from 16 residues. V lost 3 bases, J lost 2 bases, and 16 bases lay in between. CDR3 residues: CASSFPISGYQETQYF. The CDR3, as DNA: TGTGCCAGCAGTTTCCCAATTAGCGGCTATCAAGAGACCCAGTACTTC.

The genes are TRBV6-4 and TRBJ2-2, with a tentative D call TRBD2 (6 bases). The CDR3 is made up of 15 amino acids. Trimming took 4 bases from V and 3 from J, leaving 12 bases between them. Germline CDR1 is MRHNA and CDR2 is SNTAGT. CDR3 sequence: CASSAAGGDTGELFF. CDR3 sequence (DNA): TGTGCCAGCAGTGCGGCCGGGGGAGACACCGGGGAGCTGTTTTTT.

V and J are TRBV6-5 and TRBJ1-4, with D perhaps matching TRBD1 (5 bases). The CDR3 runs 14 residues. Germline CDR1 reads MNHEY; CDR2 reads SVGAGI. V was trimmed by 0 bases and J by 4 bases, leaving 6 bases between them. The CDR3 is CASSYSGVNEKLFF. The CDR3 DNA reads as TGTGCCAGCAGTTACTCAGGGGTTAATGAAAAACTGTTTTTT.

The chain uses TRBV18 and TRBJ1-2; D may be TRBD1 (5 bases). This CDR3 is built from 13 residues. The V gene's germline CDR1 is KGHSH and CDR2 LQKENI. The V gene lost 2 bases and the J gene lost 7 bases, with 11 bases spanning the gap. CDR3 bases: TGTGCCAGCTCACCAGCCAGGGATAGTGGCTACACCTTC. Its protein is CASSPARDSGYTF.

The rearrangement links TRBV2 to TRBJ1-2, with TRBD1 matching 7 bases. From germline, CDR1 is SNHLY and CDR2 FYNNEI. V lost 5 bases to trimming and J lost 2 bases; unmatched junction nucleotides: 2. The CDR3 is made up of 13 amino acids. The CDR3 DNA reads TGTGCCAGCAGTTGGGACAGCAACTATGGCTACACCTTC. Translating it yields CASSWDSNYGYTF.

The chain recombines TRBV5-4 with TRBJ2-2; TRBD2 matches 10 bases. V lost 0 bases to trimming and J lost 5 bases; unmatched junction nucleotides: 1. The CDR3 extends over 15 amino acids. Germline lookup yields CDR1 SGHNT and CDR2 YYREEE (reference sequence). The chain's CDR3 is CASSLASGRTGELFF. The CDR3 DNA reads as TGTGCCAGCAGCTTGGCTAGCGGGAGAACCGGGGAGCTGTTTTTT.

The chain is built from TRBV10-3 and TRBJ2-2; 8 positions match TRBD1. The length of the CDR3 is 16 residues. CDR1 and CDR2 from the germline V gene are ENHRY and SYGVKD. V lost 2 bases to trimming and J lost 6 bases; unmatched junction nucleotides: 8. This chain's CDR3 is CAISETGGSGPGELFF. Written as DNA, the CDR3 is TGTGCCATCAGTGAGACAGGGGGGTCCGGCCCCGGGGAGCTGTTTTTT.

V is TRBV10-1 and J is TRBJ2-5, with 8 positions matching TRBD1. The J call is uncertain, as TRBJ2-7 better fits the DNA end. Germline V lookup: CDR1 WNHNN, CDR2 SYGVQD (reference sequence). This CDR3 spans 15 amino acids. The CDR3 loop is CASSESGTGSYEQYF. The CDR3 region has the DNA TGCGCCAGCAGTGAGTCCGGGACAGGATCCTACGAGCAGTACTTC.

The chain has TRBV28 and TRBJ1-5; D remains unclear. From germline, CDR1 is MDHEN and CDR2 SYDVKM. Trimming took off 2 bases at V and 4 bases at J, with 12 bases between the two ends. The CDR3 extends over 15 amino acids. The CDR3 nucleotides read TGTGCCAGCAGTTTAGGCGGGTTACTTAATCAGCCCCAGCATTTT. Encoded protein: CASSLGGLLNQPQHF.

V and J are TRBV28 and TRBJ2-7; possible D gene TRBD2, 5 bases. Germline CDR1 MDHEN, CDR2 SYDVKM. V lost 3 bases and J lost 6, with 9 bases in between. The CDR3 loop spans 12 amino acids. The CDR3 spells CASSFEGREQYF. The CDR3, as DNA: TGTGCCAGCAGTTTTGAGGGCCGCGAGCAGTACTTC.

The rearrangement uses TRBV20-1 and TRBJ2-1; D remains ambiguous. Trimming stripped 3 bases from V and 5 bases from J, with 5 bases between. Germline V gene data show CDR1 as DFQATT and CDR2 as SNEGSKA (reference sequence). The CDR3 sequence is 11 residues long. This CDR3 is CSARLDNEQFF. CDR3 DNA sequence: TGCAGTGCTAGGCTAGACAATGAGCAGTTCTTC.